This is a list of T cell receptor beta chains from one sample in a study of cytomegalovirus exposure and HLA in healthy donors. Clones were read by immunoSEQ multiplex PCR, and TCRdb kept only the in-frame ones, dropping some. The data contain about 130,000 clones, around 79% of them seen just once; the ten biggest clones take up approximately 4%. Sequenced sample: PBMCs. The receptors here all came from a male donor in good health and CMV-seronegative. Each CDR3 is given with its conserved first and last residue. D genes are given only for firm matches. Some rows mark clone size as missing; the rest say once, few, many or name a class of expanded clone.

v_call,d_call,clone_size,j_call,cdr3_aa,cdr3_nt
TRBV7-9,-,-,TRBJ2-5,CASSSPIAGKETQYF,TGTGCCAGCAGCTCCCCGATTGCGGGGAAAGAGACCCAGTACTTC
TRBV13,TRBD1,-,TRBJ2-6,CASSYRGSGANVLTF,TGTGCCAGCAGCTACAGGGGATCTGGGGCCAACGTCCTGACTTTC
TRBV14,TRBD1,once,TRBJ1-2,CASSQASGTAYGYTF,TGTGCCAGCAGCCAAGCCTCCGGGACAGCCTATGGCTACACCTTC
TRBV10-3,TRBD1,-,TRBJ2-3,CAISATGDITDTQYF,TGTGCCATCAGTGCCACAGGGGATATCACAGATACGCAGTATTTT
TRBV7-9,TRBD1,-,TRBJ2-7,CASSFIRGRDRGHEQYF,TGTGCCAGCAGCTTCATAAGGGGACGGGACAGGGGCCACGAGCAGTACTTC
TRBV6-4,-,-,TRBJ1-1,CAGKGKRPSTEAFF,TGTGCCGGCAAGGGGAAGAGACCCTCCACTGAAGCTTTCTTT
TRBV9,-,-,TRBJ2-7,CASSVGGVGEQYF,TGTGCCAGCAGCGTGGGCGGGGTAGGGGAGCAGTACTTC
TRBV10-3,TRBD1,-,TRBJ2-7,CAISAQDRGITYEQYF,TGTGCCATCAGCGCCCAGGACAGGGGGATCACCTACGAGCAGTACTTC
TRBV6-1,TRBD2,-,TRBJ2-5,CASSKRGPQETQYF,TGTGCCAGCAGTAAGCGGGGGCCCCAAGAGACCCAGTACTTC
TRBV5-4,-,-,TRBJ2-3,CASSRSQERTDTQYF,TGTGCCAGCAGCCGATCACAGGAGCGCACAGATACGCAGTATTTT
TRBV2,TRBD2,-,TRBJ2-7,CASNPWGLAGVSEQYF,TGTGCCAGCAACCCTTGGGGACTAGCGGGGGTTTCGGAGCAGTACTTC
TRBV4-3,-,-,TRBJ1-1,CASSQRPETNTEAFF,TGCGCCAGCAGCCAAAGACCGGAGACGAACACTGAAGCTTTCTTT
TRBV30,-,-,TRBJ2-7,CAWTVSGGEQYF,TGTGCCTGGACGGTATCTGGGGGGGAGCAGTACTTC
TRBV7-8,TRBD1,-,TRBJ2-2,CASSLDRGTGELFF,TGTGCCAGCAGCTTGGACAGGGGCACCGGGGAGCTGTTTTTT
TRBV19,-,-,TRBJ2-7,CASSTRDYEQYF,TGTGCCAGTAGTACCCGGGACTACGAGCAGTACTTC
TRBV6-5,TRBD1,-,TRBJ2-7,CASKGQGLGEQYF,TGTGCCAGCAAGGGACAGGGCCTTGGGGAGCAGTACTTC
TRBV19,-,-,TRBJ1-2,CASSTPGQGPHYGYTF,TGTGCCAGTAGTACTCCGGGCCAGGGGCCTCACTATGGCTACACCTTC
TRBV11-2,-,-,TRBJ2-3,CASSFSPQDTQYF,TGTGCCAGCAGCTTTTCGCCCCAGGATACGCAGTATTTT
TRBV25-1,-,-,TRBJ1-4,CASSDPGTLKEKLFF,TGTGCCAGCAGTGACCCCGGGACATTGAAGGAAAAACTGTTTTTT
TRBV5-1,TRBD2,-,TRBJ2-5,CASEIAGGTETQYF,TGCGCCAGCGAGATAGCGGGAGGGACGGAGACCCAGTACTTC
TRBV6-1,-,-,TRBJ2-7,CASNPRGSSYEQYF,TGTGCCAGCAACCCCAGGGGAAGCTCCTACGAGCAGTACTTC
TRBV4-2,-,-,TRBJ1-1,CASSPSGFGTEAFF,TGTGCCAGCAGCCCCTCGGGATTCGGCACTGAAGCTTTCTTT
TRBV19,TRBD1,-,TRBJ1-3,CATYTGDVGTIYF,TGTGCCACCTATACAGGGGATGTCGGCACCATATATTTT
TRBV19,TRBD1,-,TRBJ1-2,CASNPGTGGERYYGYTF,TGTGCCAGTAATCCCGGGACAGGGGGCGAAAGGTACTATGGCTACACCTTC
TRBV5-4,TRBD1,once,TRBJ1-1,CASSWGTGGSNTEAFF,TGTGCCAGCAGCTGGGGGACAGGGGGCTCTAACACTGAAGCTTTCTTT
TRBV10-3,TRBD1,-,TRBJ2-3,CAISESPTGAGTDTQYF,TGTGCCATCAGTGAGTCCCCTACAGGGGCAGGAACAGATACGCAGTATTTT
TRBV28,TRBD1,-,TRBJ2-5,CASSPTTGEETQYF,TGTGCCAGCAGTCCAACGACAGGGGAGGAGACCCAGTACTTC
TRBV28,-,-,TRBJ1-2,CASSLQGRGYTF,TGTGCCAGCAGTTTACAGGGTCGTGGCTACACCTTC
TRBV2,TRBD1,-,TRBJ1-5,CASSTGQGSNQPQHF,TGTGCCAGCAGTACCGGACAGGGTAGCAATCAGCCCCAGCATTTT
TRBV25-1,TRBD1,-,TRBJ2-7,CASSESGFRDSSYEQYF,TGTGCCAGCAGTGAATCCGGGTTTCGGGACAGTTCCTACGAGCAGTACTTC
TRBV4-3,-,few,TRBJ2-7,CASSARSGGSYEQYF,TGCGCCAGCAGCGCTCGATCCGGGGGCTCCTACGAGCAGTACTTC
TRBV5-1,TRBD2,-,TRBJ2-3,CASSLIGGAADTQYF,TGCGCCAGCAGCTTGATCGGGGGGGCGGCAGATACGCAGTATTTT
TRBV6-1,-,once,TRBJ1-1,CASSGGGGSGTEAFF,TGTGCCAGCAGTGGCGGGGGCGGGAGCGGCACTGAAGCTTTCTTT
TRBV2,TRBD1,-,TRBJ2-2,CASSRQGGGVRTGELFF,TGTGCCAGCAGTAGACAGGGTGGGGGAGTACGCACCGGGGAGCTGTTTTTT
TRBV4-3,TRBD2,-,TRBJ2-3,CASSQLIAGVPYTDTQYF,TGCGCCAGCAGCCAATTAATAGCGGGAGTCCCGTACACAGATACGCAGTATTTT
TRBV6-5,TRBD1,-,TRBJ1-1,CASRSQPGGAFF,TGTGCCAGCAGATCCCAACCAGGGGGGGCTTTCTTT
TRBV7-6,TRBD2,-,TRBJ2-5,CASSNKPAGGQETQYF,TGTGCCAGCAGCAATAAGCCAGCGGGAGGACAAGAGACCCAGTACTTC
TRBV18,-,few,TRBJ1-2,CASSPPTFQGYTF,TGTGCCAGCTCACCACCAACCTTTCAGGGCTACACCTTC
TRBV5-1,-,-,TRBJ1-3,CASRPAGSPGNTIYF,TGCGCCAGCAGGCCTGCCGGGAGTCCTGGAAACACCATATATTTT
TRBV27,TRBD2,-,TRBJ2-3,CASSLSRTPLTSGRAPLDTQYF,TGTGCCAGCAGTTTATCCCGCACCCCCTTGACTAGCGGGAGAGCCCCCTTGGATACGCAGTATTTT
TRBV28,-,-,TRBJ1-2,CASSLLRYLGYTF,TGTGCCAGCAGCCTCCTCAGGTATCTTGGCTACACCTTC
TRBV27,-,once,TRBJ2-7,CASSLGQGGYEQYF,TGTGCCAGCAGTTTAGGTCAGGGGGGCTACGAGCAGTACTTC
TRBV6-1,-,-,TRBJ1-4,CASSVSQGQEKLFF,TGTGCCAGCAGTGTAAGCCAGGGTCAAGAAAAACTGTTTTTT
TRBV18,-,-,TRBJ1-1,CASSPRLNQNTEAFF,TGTGCCAGCTCACCTCGGTTAAACCAGAACACTGAAGCTTTCTTT
TRBV28,TRBD1,-,TRBJ1-2,CASSYRGFGYTF,TGTGCCAGCAGTTACAGGGGTTTTGGCTACACCTTC
TRBV7-9,-,-,TRBJ2-5,CASSLAGGRETQYF,TGTGCCAGCAGCTTAGCGGGAGGACGAGAGACCCAGTACTTC
TRBV11-2,TRBD1,-,TRBJ1-2,CASSPGGGPRGYTF,TGTGCCAGCAGCCCAGGAGGGGGCCCTCGGGGCTACACCTTC
TRBV4-2,-,-,TRBJ1-2,CASSQGGDLGYGYTF,TGTGCCAGCAGCCAAGGGGGGGATCTCGGCTATGGCTACACCTTC
TRBV28,TRBD2,few,TRBJ2-1,CASSLITSGSRNEQFF,TGTGCCAGCAGTTTAATCACTAGCGGGAGTCGAAATGAGCAGTTCTTC
TRBV6-6,TRBD2,-,TRBJ2-7,CASRLAAAYEQYF,TGTGCCAGTCGACTAGCGGCGGCCTACGAGCAGTACTTC
TRBV4-2,-,-,TRBJ2-7,CASGPPEQRDEQYF,TGTGCCAGCGGTCCCCCCGAACAGAGGGACGAGCAGTACTTC
TRBV11-2,TRBD2,once,TRBJ2-3,CASSLGFSGGSTDTQYF,TGTGCCAGCAGCTTGGGATTTAGCGGGGGTTCCACAGATACGCAGTATTTT
TRBV11-2,-,-,TRBJ1-2,CASSTDRNYGYTF,TGTGCCAGCAGTACAGACAGGAACTATGGCTACACCTTC
TRBV5-6,-,once,TRBJ2-1,CASSLEGVSQFF,TGTGCCAGCAGCTTAGAAGGGGTTTCGCAGTTCTTC
TRBV19,TRBD1,-,TRBJ1-5,CASPLLSGQGEVYQPQHF,TGTGCCAGTCCTCTCCTCTCGGGACAGGGGGAGGTATATCAGCCCCAGCATTTT
TRBV18,-,-,TRBJ1-4,CASSFGQDNEKLFF,TGTGCCAGCTCTTTCGGACAAGATAATGAAAAACTGTTTTTT
TRBV11-1,TRBD2,-,TRBJ2-5,CASSFGLAEETQYF,TGTGCCAGCAGCTTCGGACTAGCGGAAGAGACCCAGTACTTC